These T cell receptor beta chains were read from a single sample in a study of technical replicates of blood from a few donors. Some clones are missing from TCRdb's copy, which holds only in-frame ones; the method was immunoSEQ multiplex PCR. The table records approximately 16,000 clones, approximately 87% of them present only once. Material: PBMCs. These receptors all stem from a human donor in good health. Each CDR3 is given with its conserved first and last residue. Fields, in order: clone size, D gene, V gene, J gene, CDR3 protein, CDR3 DNA. The D gene is left open where the match is weak. Size values are once, few and many counts, or a class for expanded clones, and some rows have none.

>-|TRBD1|TRBV28|TRBJ2-7
CASSTTGGLSYEQYF
TGTGCCAGCAGCACTACAGGGGGCTTGTCCTACGAGCAGTACTTC
>once|TRBD1|TRBV30|TRBJ1-2
CAWSNPGQGIFGYTF
TGTGCCTGGAGTAACCCGGGACAGGGGATCTTTGGCTACACCTTC
>-|-|TRBV19|TRBJ2-5
CASTSGEETQYF
TGTGCCAGTACTTCAGGGGAAGAGACCCAGTACTTC
>-|TRBD2|TRBV18|TRBJ2-7
CASSPTSGAPHEQYF
TGTGCCAGCTCGCCGACTAGCGGGGCTCCCCACGAGCAGTACTTC
>-|TRBD2|TRBV27|TRBJ2-7
CASSPGTSGRLYEQYF
TGTGCCAGCAGTCCCGGGACTAGCGGGAGGCTATACGAGCAGTACTTC
>-|-|TRBV27|TRBJ2-1
CASSSSRLATNYNEQFF
TGTGCCAGCAGTTCCTCCCGCCTAGCGACGAACTACAATGAGCAGTTCTTC
>-|TRBD2|TRBV10-2|TRBJ2-1
CASSEWREGGNEQFF
TGCGCCAGCAGTGAGTGGCGGGAGGGGGGTAATGAGCAGTTCTTC
>-|-|TRBV15|TRBJ2-5
CATSRDSKETQYF
TGTGCCACCAGCAGGGACAGTAAAGAGACCCAGTACTTC
>-|TRBD1|TRBV27|TRBJ2-5
CASSSRDRGSETQYF
TGTGCCAGCAGTTCCCGGGACAGGGGTAGCGAGACCCAGTACTTC
>-|TRBD2|TRBV7-8|TRBJ2-3
CASSLELLPGLAVRDTQYF
TGTGCCAGCAGCTTAGAGCTCCTCCCGGGACTAGCGGTGAGGGATACGCAGTATTTT
>-|TRBD2|TRBV5-4|TRBJ2-1
CASSSPLAGEVSNEQFF
TGTGCCAGCAGCTCCCCCTTAGCGGGAGAGGTCTCCAATGAGCAGTTCTTC
>-|-|TRBV2|TRBJ2-3
CASRDRTMTASTDTQYF
TGTGCCAGCAGAGACAGGACGATGACTGCTAGCACAGATACGCAGTATTTT
>-|TRBD2|TRBV5-1|TRBJ2-1
CTKSTGQGGEDEQFF
TGCACCAAATCGACGGGGCAGGGAGGGGAAGATGAGCAGTTCTTC
>-|TRBD1|TRBV10-2|TRBJ1-3
CASSHRGVNSGNTIYF
TGCGCCAGCAGTCACAGGGGTGTGAACTCTGGAAACACCATATATTTT
>-|-|TRBV29-1|TRBJ1-5
CSVENQAGEPQHF
TGCAGCGTTGAGAATCAGGCCGGGGAGCCCCAGCATTTT
>once|TRBD1|TRBV7-6|TRBJ2-7
CASSSKGQGVYEQYF
TGTGCCAGCAGCTCCAAGGGACAGGGGGTCTACGAGCAGTACTTC
>-|-|TRBV7-9|TRBJ1-4
CASSLRGGEDEKLFF
TGTGCCAGCAGCTTGAGGGGGGGCGAGGATGAAAAACTGTTTTTT
>-|-|TRBV15|TRBJ1-2
CATSQSRGFNYGYTF
TGTGCCACCAGCCAAAGTAGGGGGTTTAACTATGGCTACACCTTC
>-|-|TRBV5-1|TRBJ2-2
CASSLDGENTGELFF
TGCGCCAGCAGCTTGGACGGAGAGAACACCGGGGAGCTGTTTTTT
>once|TRBD1|TRBV7-9|TRBJ2-7
CASSRTGLSSYEQYF
TGTGCCAGCAGCCGGACAGGGCTAAGCTCCTACGAGCAGTACTTC
>-|TRBD2|TRBV7-9|TRBJ2-7
CASSFTSGRNEQYF
TGTGCCAGCAGCTTCACTAGCGGGAGGAACGAGCAGTACTTC
>-|TRBD1|TRBV6-4|TRBJ2-1
CASSDPADRGNEQFF
TGTGCCAGCAGTGACCCCGCGGACAGGGGCAATGAGCAGTTCTTC
>-|TRBD2|TRBV5-6|TRBJ2-3
CASSLLTSGKVQYF
TGTGCCAGCAGCTTGTTAACTAGCGGGAAGGTGCAGTATTTT
>-|TRBD1|TRBV7-9|TRBJ2-3
CASKMGQGITDTQYF
TGTGCCAGCAAAATGGGACAGGGGATCACAGATACGCAGTATTTT